Shown below are 14 T cell receptor beta chains from a single sample sequenced in a study of monozygotic twins with inflammatory bowel disease. TCRdb reprocessed the 5' RACE reads and reports one entry per CDR3 protein, with no DNA. The sample totals a few hundred thousand distinct CDR3 sequences; its top ten clones hold approximately 2.8%. Sequencing used blood. The receptor source for this set is a human donor with ulcerative colitis or Crohn's disease, or a healthy co-twin of an affected twin (not recorded which).

The genes are TRBV12-3 or TRBV12-4 and TRBJ1-5; with no DNA, the TCRdb D assignment of TRBD1 cannot be verified. The length of the CDR3 is 15 residues. The CDR3 protein is CASSSWDRGNQPQHF.

The chain is built from TRBV18 and TRBJ2-7; lacking DNA, the TRBD1 call made by TCRdb goes unchecked. The germline CDR1 and CDR2 sequences are KGHSH and LQKENI. The length of the CDR3 is 15 residues. CDR3 amino acids: CASSPRTGQTYEQYF. The variable domain in full, completed from reference TRBV18 and TRBJ2-7, reads NAGVMQNPRHLVRRRGQEARLRCSPMKGHSHVYWYRQLPEEGLKFMVYLQKENIIDESGMPKERFSAEFPKEGPSILRIQQVVRGDSAAYFCASSPRTGQTYEQYFGPGTRLTVT.

The V gene is TRBV7-8, the J gene TRBJ1-2; without DNA, the TCRdb call of TRBD1 cannot be checked. The CDR3 spans 13 residues. The V gene's germline CDR1 is SGHVS and CDR2 FQNEAQ. The CDR3 reads CASSLGQGWLYTF. The full variable domain, in which reference TRBV7-8 and TRBJ1-2 provide the parts outside the CDR3, is GAGVSQSPRYKVAKRGQDVALRCDPISGHVSLFWYQQALGQGPEFLTYFQNEAQLDKSGLPSDRFFAERPEGSVSTLKIQRTQQEDSAVYLCASSLGQGWLYTFGSGTRLTVV.

The chain couples TRBV13 to TRBJ2-7. The CDR3 covers 13 residues. Germline values: CDR1 PRHDT, CDR2 FYEKMQ (reference sequence). The CDR3 here is CASSPAVFHEQYF.

This rearrangement joins TRBV7-8 to TRBJ1-2. The germline V gene encodes CDR1 SGHVS and CDR2 FQNEAQ. CDR3 size: 17 residues. CDR3 protein: CASSVRSVRDSGGGYTF.

The chain combines TRBV5-6 with TRBJ2-5; TCRdb names TRBD2, which stays unverified in the absence of DNA. This CDR3 contains 13 residues. Per germline, CDR1 SGHDT and CDR2 YYEEEE. CDR3 protein: CASSQDGRETQYF. Using reference TRBV5-6 and TRBJ2-5 for the parts outside the CDR3, the full variable domain is DAGVTQSPTHLIKTRGQQVTLRCSPKSGHDTVSWYQQALGQGPQFIFQYYEEEERQRGNFPDRFSGHQFPNYSSELNVNALLLGDSALYLCASSQDGRETQYFGPGTRLLVL.

V gene TRBV18 combines with J gene TRBJ2-5; no DNA is available, so the TRBD2 call from TCRdb remains unchecked. Germline CDR1 and CDR2: KGHSH and LQKENI. This CDR3 is built from 17 residues. Here the CDR3 reads CASSFSGLAGPQETQYF.

The J gene is TRBJ1-2, the V gene TRBV29-1; TCRdb calls TRBD1, which cannot be checked without DNA. Per the germline V gene, CDR1 is SQVTM and CDR2 is ANQGSEA. The CDR3 covers 14 residues. CDR3 sequence: CSVARTDLNYGYTF.

J is TRBJ2-7 and V is TRBV20-1; no DNA is available, so the TRBD1 call from TCRdb remains unchecked. The germline V gene has CDR1 DFQATT and CDR2 SNEGSKA (reference sequence). The CDR3 runs to 14 residues. CDR3 region: CSARGGAQKYEQYF.

V and J are TRBV20-1 and TRBJ2-5; TCRdb selects TRBD2, and the lack of DNA leaves this call unchecked. In germline, CDR1 is DFQATT, CDR2 SNEGSKA (reference sequence). The CDR3 contains 14 residues. CDR3: CSARTSGVQETQYF.

The chain uses TRBV7-3 and TRBJ2-2; without DNA, the TCRdb call of TRBD2 cannot be checked. This CDR3 contains 14 residues. Germline loops: CDR1 SGHTA, CDR2 FQGTGA. CDR3 loop: CASSFSGGAGELFF.

This sequence joins TRBV7-3 and TRBJ2-1; TCRdb picks TRBD2, but there is no DNA to check that call. CDR3 size: 16 residues. CDR1 and CDR2 (germline): SGHTA, FQGTGA. CDR3 residues: CASSPVSGGGYNEQFF.

The chain couples TRBV12-3 or TRBV12-4 to TRBJ1-5; TCRdb calls TRBD1, which cannot be checked without DNA. This CDR3 is built from 14 residues. Here the CDR3 reads CAIGGRGWNQPQHF.

The chain uses TRBV6-5 and TRBJ1-2. The CDR3 loop spans 17 amino acids. The germline CDR1 and CDR2 sequences are MNHEY and SVGAGI. CDR3 sequence: CASSYSRGVGANYGYTF.